This note documents a single TCR beta chain sequence. Antigen specificity is unknown. The data stem from a study of human versus mouse CDR3 diversity and MHC coevolution. The protocol was immunoSEQ multiplex PCR, while the TCRdb copy is restricted to in-frame clones and leaves out a portion. The repertoire holds around 77,000 clones, with 85% to 95% as singletons. Findings and caveats of the study: By iCHAO1, human TCR beta clonotypes numbered about 1.6 million, the most.

Sequenced: naive CD4+ T cells from blood. Subset given: CD45RO-negative CD62L-positive naive CD4 T cells. This clonotype originated in a person aged 30 to 69 in good health.

This CDR3 is CASSPLTGGTEAFF. The CDR3 bases are TGTGCCAGCTCACCCTTGACAGGGGGAACTGAAGCTTTCTTT. The genes are TRBV18 and TRBJ1-1, with 9 bases aligning to TRBD1. Germline V gives CDR1 KGHSH, CDR2 LQKENI. This CDR3 has 14 residues. V lost 3 bases to trimming and J lost 5 bases; unmatched junction nucleotides: 4.